This is a list of T cell receptor beta chains from one sample in a study of T-cell reconstitution after alpha-beta-depleted transplantation in children. Each CDR3 protein is one row after TCRdb ran MiXCR on the PCR reads. This table holds 500,000 to 650,000 distinct CDR3 sequences, approximately 12% found once. The sequencing here drew on PBMCs, mostly from graft donor cells, taken 360 days after TCRalphabeta/CD19-depleted stem cell transplant. The receptor set was obtained from a male patient under 18 who had a stem cell transplant for acute myeloid leukemia, so the T cells may come from the graft donor. CDR3s include the opening cysteine and the closing phenylalanine or tryptophan. The order of the fields is J gene, clone size, D gene, V gene, CDR3 protein, CDR3 DNA. D genes are given only for firm matches. Part of the rows lack a size; the others show once, few, many or a class for expanded clones.

j_gene: TRBJ2-1; abundance: few; d_gene: -; v_gene: TRBV5-1; CDR3aa: CASSLETAGHSYNEQFF; CDR3nt: TGCGCCAGCAGCTTGGAGACGGCAGGGCACTCCTACAATGAGCAGTTCTTC
j_gene: TRBJ2-3; abundance: many; d_gene: -; v_gene: TRBV12-3/TRBV12-4; CDR3aa: CASKGSGTDTQYF; CDR3nt: TGTGCCAGCAAGGGTAGCGGCACAGATACGCAGTATTTT
j_gene: TRBJ2-1; abundance: many; d_gene: TRBD2; v_gene: TRBV6-2/TRBV6-3; CDR3aa: CASSSGTSGIDEQFF; CDR3nt: TGTGCCAGCAGTTCCGGGACTAGCGGGATTGATGAGCAGTTCTTC
j_gene: TRBJ1-5; abundance: once; d_gene: TRBD1; v_gene: TRBV25-1; CDR3aa: CASTEDRGSLSNQPQHF; CDR3nt: TGTGCCAGCACCGAGGACAGGGGAAGCTTGAGCAATCAGCCCCAGCATTTT
j_gene: TRBJ2-7; abundance: -; d_gene: TRBD1; v_gene: TRBV10-3; CDR3aa: CALRQGTYEQYF; CDR3nt: TGTGCCTTACGACAGGGGACCTACGAGCAGTACTTC
j_gene: TRBJ2-7; abundance: many; d_gene: -; v_gene: TRBV29-1; CDR3aa: CSAADTYEQYF; CDR3nt: TGCAGCGCCGCCGACACTTACGAGCAGTACTTC
j_gene: TRBJ2-1; abundance: many; d_gene: -; v_gene: TRBV7-2; CDR3aa: CASSSLAYNEQFF; CDR3nt: TGTGCCAGCAGCTCCTTGGCCTACAATGAGCAGTTCTTC
j_gene: TRBJ2-5; abundance: -; d_gene: TRBD2; v_gene: TRBV28; CDR3aa: CASSRYQTSGGWTQYF; CDR3nt: TGTGCCAGCAGTCGTTACCAGACTAGCGGGGGATGGACCCAGTACTTC
j_gene: TRBJ1-2; abundance: -; d_gene: TRBD1; v_gene: TRBV6-1; CDR3aa: CASSRGGWTGGGYTF; CDR3nt: TGTGCCAGCAGTCGAGGAGGTTGGACAGGGGGAGGCTACACCTTC
j_gene: TRBJ2-1; abundance: -; d_gene: TRBD2; v_gene: TRBV2; CDR3aa: CASITGDSGREQFF; CDR3nt: TGTGCCAGCATTACCGGGGATAGCGGGAGGGAGCAGTTCTTC
j_gene: TRBJ2-1; abundance: -; d_gene: TRBD2; v_gene: TRBV14; CDR3aa: CASSHNSGTGSEQFF; CDR3nt: TGTGCCAGCAGCCATAATAGCGGGACGGGGAGTGAGCAGTTCTTC
j_gene: TRBJ2-1; abundance: few; d_gene: TRBD2; v_gene: TRBV2; CDR3aa: CASSGREGFDNEQFF; CDR3nt: TGTGCCAGCAGTGGGCGGGAGGGCTTCGACAATGAGCAGTTCTTC
j_gene: TRBJ2-7; abundance: many; d_gene: -; v_gene: TRBV28; CDR3aa: CASSSPGRLSYEQYF; CDR3nt: TGTGCCAGCAGCTCCCCGGGACGTCTCTCCTACGAGCAGTACTTC